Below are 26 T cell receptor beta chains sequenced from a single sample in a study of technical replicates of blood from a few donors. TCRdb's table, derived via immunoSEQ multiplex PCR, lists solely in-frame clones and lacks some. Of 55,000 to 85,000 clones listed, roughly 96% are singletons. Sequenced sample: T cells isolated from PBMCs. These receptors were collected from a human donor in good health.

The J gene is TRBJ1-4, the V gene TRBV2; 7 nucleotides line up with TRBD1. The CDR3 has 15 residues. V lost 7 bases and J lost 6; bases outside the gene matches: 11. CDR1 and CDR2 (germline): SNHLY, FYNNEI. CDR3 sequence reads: CASTDRVLGYEKLFF. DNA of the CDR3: TGTGCCAGCACCGACAGGGTTTTGGGATATGAAAAACTGTTTTTT.

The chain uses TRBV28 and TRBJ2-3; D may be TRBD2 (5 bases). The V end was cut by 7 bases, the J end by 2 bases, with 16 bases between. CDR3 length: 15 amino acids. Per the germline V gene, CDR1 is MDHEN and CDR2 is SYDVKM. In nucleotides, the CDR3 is TGTGCCAGCAATCGGTGGACGGGGATCACAGATACGCAGTATTTT. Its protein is CASNRWTGITDTQYF.

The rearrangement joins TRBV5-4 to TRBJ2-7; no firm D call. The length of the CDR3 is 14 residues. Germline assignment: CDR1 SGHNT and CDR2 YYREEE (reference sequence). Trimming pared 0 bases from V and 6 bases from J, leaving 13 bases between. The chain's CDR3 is CASSLEQSLSEQYF. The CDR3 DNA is TGTGCCAGCAGCTTGGAACAGTCCCTTAGCGAGCAGTACTTC.

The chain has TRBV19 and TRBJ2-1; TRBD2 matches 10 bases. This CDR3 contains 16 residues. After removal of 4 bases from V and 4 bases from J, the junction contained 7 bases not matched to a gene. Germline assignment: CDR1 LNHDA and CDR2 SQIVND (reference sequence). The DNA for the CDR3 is TGTGCCAGTAGTACGCCAACTAGCGGGATGTACAATGAGCAGTTCTTC. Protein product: CASSTPTSGMYNEQFF.

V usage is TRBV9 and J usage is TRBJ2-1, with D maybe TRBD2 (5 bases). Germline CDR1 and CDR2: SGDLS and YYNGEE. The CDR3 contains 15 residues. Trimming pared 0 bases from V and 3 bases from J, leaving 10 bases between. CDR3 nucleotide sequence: TGTGCCAGCAGCGTAGCGGACTCCAACTACAATGAGCAGTTCTTC. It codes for CASSVADSNYNEQFF.

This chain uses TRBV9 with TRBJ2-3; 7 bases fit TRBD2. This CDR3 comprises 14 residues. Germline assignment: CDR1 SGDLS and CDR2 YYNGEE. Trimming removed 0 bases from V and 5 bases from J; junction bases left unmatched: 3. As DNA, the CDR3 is TGTGCCAGCAGCGTAGACAGCGGGAAAGATACGCAGTATTTT. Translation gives CASSVDSGKDTQYF.

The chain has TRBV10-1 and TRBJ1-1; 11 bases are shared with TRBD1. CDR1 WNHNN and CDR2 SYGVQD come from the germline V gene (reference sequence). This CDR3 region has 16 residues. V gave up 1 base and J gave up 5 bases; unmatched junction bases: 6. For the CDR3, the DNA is TGCGCCAGCAGTGAGTATCGTGGGACAGGGGGTACTGAAGCTTTCTTT. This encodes CASSEYRGTGGTEAFF.

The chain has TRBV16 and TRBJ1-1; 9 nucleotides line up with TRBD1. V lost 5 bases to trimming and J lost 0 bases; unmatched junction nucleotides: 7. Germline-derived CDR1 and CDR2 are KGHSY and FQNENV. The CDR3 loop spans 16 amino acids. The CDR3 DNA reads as TGTGCCAGCAGCAAAAACAGGGGGCCTTTGAACACTGAAGCTTTCTTT. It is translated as CASSKNRGPLNTEAFF.

The CDR3 nucleotides are TGTGCCAGCAGTGATCATGCGGGAGGGGGCGGGGCCAACGTCCTGACTTTC. This encodes CASSDHAGGGGANVLTF. The chain couples TRBV25-1 to TRBJ2-6; 9 nucleotides agree with TRBD2. Germline values: CDR1 MGHDK, CDR2 SYGVNS. This CDR3 is 17 amino acids long. The V gene end was trimmed by 3 bases and the J gene end by 4 bases; junction bases not matched to a gene: 7.

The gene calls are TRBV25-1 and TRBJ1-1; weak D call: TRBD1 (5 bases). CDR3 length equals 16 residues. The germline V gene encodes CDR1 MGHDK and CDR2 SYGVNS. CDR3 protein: CAFKWEGEPQNTEAFF. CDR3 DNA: TGTGCATTCAAATGGGAAGGGGAACCACAGAACACTGAAGCTTTCTTT.

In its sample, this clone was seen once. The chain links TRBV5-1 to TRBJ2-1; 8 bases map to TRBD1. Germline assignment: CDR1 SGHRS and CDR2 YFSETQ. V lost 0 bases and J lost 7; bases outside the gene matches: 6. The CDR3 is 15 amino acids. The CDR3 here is CASSLDRGSVNEQFF. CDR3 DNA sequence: TGCGCCAGCAGCTTGGACAGGGGGTCGGTAAATGAGCAGTTCTTC.

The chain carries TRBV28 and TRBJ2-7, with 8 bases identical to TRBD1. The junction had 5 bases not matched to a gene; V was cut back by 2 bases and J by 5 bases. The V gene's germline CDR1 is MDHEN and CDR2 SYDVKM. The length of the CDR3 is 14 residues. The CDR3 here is CASSLRTGRHEQYF. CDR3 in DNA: TGTGCCAGCAGTTTAAGGACAGGGCGTCACGAGCAGTACTTC.

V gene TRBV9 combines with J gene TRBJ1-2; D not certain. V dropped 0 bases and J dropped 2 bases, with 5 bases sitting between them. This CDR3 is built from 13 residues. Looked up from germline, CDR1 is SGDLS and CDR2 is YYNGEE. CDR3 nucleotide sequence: TGTGCCAGCAGCGTAGGCGAAAACTATGGCTACACCTTC. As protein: CASSVGENYGYTF.

CDR3 protein: CASTSGPYEQYF. The CDR3 DNA sequence: TGTGCCAGCACCTCCGGTCCCTACGAGCAGTACTTC. V gene TRBV28 combines with J gene TRBJ2-7, with D uncertain. Germline values: CDR1 MDHEN, CDR2 SYDVKM. The CDR3 has 12 residues. Trimming cost V 7 bases and J 2 bases, with 9 bases left between them.

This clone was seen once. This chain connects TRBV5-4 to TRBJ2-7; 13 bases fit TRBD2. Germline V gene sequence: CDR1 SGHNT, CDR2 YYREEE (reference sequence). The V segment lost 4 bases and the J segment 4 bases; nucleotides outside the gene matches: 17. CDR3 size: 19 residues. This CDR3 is CASSLPTSGGSPRGYEQYF. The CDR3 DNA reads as TGTGCCAGCAGCCTACCGACTAGCGGGGGGTCACCACGAGGGTACGAGCAGTACTTC.

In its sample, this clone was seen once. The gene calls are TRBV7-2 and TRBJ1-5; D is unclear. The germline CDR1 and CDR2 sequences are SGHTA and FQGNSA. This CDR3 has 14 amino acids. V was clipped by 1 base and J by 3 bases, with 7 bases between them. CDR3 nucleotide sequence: TGTGCCAGCAGCTTAGGCCAGATCAATCAGCCCCAGCATTTT. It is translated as CASSLGQINQPQHF.

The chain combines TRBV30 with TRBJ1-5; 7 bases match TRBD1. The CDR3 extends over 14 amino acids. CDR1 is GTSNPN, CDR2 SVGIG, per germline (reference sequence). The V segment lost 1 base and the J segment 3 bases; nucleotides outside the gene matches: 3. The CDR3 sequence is CAWSAGQVNQPQHF. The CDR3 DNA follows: TGTGCCTGGAGTGCCGGACAGGTCAATCAGCCCCAGCATTTT.

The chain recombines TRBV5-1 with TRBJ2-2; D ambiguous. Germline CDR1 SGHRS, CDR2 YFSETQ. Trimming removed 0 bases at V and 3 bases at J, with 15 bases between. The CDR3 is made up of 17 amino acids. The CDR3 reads CASSLASLVGDTGELFF. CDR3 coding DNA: TGCGCCAGCAGCTTGGCCAGTTTGGTGGGCGACACCGGGGAGCTGTTTTTT.

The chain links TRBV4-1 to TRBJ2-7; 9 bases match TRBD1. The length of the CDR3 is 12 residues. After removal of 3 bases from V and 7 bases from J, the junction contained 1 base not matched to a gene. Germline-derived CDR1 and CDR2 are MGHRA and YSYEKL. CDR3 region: CASSQTGGEQYF. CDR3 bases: TGCGCCAGCAGCCAGACAGGGGGGGAGCAGTACTTC.

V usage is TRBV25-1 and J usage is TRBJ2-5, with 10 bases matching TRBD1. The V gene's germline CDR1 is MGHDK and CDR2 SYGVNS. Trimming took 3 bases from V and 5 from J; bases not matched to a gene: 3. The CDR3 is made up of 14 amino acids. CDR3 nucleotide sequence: TGTGCCAGCAGTGAGACAGGGGGCGCGGAGACCCAGTACTTC. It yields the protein CASSETGGAETQYF.

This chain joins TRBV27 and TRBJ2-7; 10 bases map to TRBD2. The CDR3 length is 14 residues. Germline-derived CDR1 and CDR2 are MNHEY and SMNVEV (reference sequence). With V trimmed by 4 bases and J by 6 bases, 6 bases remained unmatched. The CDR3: CASSWTSGAVEQYF. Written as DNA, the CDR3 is TGTGCCAGCAGTTGGACTAGCGGAGCGGTCGAGCAGTACTTC.

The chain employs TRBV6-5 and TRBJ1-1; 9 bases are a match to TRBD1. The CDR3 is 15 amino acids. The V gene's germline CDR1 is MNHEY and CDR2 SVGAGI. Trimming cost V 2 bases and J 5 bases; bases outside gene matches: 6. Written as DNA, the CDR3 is TGTGCCAGCAGTTACACTACAGGGGGCGATACTGAAGCTTTCTTT. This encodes CASSYTTGGDTEAFF.

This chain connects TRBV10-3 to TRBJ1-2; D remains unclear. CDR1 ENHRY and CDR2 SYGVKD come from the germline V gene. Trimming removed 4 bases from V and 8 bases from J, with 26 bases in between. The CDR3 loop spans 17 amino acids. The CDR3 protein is CAISVEEGRESIEGYTF. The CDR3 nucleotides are TGTGCCATCAGTGTCGAAGAGGGTCGTGAGTCTATTGAGGGCTACACCTTC.

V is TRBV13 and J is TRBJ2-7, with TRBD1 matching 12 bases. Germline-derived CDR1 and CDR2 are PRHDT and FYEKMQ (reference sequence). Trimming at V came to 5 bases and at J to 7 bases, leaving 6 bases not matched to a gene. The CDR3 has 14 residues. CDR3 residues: CASSIGTGGSEQYF. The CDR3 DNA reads TGTGCCAGCAGCATCGGGACAGGGGGCAGTGAGCAGTACTTC.

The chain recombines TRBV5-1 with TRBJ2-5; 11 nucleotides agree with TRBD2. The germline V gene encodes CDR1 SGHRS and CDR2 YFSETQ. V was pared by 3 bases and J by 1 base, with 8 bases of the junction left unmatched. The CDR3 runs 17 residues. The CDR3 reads CASSSLTGTSGQETQYF. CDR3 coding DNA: TGCGCCAGCAGCTCGCTAACCGGGACTAGCGGCCAAGAGACCCAGTACTTC. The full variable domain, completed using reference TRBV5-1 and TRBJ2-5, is KAGVTQTPRYLIKTRGQQVTLSCSPISGHRSVSWYQQTPGQGLQFLFEYFSETQRNKGNFPGRFSGRQFSNSRSEMNVSTLELGDSALYLCASSSLTGTSGQETQYFGPGTRLLVL.

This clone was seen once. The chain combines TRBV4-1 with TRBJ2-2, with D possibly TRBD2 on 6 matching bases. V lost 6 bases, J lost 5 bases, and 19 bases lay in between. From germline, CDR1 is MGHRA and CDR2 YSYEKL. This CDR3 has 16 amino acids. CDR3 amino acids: CASRSWATGVTGELFF. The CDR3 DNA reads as TGCGCCAGCAGGTCATGGGCGACGGGGGTAACCGGGGAGCTGTTTTTT.